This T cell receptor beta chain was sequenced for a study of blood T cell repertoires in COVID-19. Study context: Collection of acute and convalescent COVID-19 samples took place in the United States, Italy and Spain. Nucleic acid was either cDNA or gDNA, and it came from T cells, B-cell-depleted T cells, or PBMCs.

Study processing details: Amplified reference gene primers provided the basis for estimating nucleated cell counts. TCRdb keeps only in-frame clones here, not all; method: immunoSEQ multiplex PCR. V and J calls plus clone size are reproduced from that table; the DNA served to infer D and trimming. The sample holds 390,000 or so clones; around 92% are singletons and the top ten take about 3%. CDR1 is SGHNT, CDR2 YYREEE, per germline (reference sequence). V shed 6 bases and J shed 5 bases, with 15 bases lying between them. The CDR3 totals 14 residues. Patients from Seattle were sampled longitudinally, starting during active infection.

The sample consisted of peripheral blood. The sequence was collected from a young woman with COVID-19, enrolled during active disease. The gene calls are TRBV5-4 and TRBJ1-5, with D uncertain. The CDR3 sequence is CASKVWGDHQPQHF. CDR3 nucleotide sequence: TGTGCCAGCAAGGTTTGGGGAGACCATCAGCCCCAGCATTTT.